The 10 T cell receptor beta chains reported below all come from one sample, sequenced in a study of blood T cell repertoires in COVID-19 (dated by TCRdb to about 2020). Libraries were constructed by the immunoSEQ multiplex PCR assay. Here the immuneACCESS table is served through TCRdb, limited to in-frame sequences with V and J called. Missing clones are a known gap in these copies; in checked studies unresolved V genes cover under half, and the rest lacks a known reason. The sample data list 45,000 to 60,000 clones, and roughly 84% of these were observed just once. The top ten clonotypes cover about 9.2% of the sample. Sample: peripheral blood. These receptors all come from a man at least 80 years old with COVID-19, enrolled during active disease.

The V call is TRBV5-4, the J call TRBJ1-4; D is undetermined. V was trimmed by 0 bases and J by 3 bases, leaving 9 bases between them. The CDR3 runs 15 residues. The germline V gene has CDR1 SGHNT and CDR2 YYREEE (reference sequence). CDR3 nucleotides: TGTGCCAGCAGCTTGGTTGGGCGGGCTAATGAAAAACTGTTTTTT. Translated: CASSLVGRANEKLFF.

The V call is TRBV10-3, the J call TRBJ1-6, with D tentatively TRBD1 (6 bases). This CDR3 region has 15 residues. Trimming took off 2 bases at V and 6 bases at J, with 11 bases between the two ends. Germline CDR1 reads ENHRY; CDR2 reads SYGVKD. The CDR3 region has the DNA TGTGCCATCAGTGAGGATGCAGGGGCTAATTCACCCCTCCACTTT. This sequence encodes CAISEDAGANSPLHF.

CDR3 sequence: CASSPGQVDGTDTQYF. DNA for the CDR3: TGTGCCAGCAGCCCCGGACAAGTCGATGGTACAGATACGCAGTATTTT. The gene calls are TRBV6-2 or TRBV6-3 and TRBJ2-3; TRBD1 might be the D (5 bases). CDR3 size: 16 residues. CDR1 and CDR2 from the germline V gene are MNHEY and SVGEGT. Trimming removed 6 bases at V and 3 bases at J, with 19 bases between.

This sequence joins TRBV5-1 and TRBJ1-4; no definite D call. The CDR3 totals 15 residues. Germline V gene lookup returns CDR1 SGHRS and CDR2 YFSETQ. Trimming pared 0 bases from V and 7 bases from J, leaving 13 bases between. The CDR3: CASSLGQAEGEKLFF. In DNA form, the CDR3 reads TGCGCCAGCAGCTTGGGCCAGGCAGAGGGTGAAAAACTGTTTTTT.

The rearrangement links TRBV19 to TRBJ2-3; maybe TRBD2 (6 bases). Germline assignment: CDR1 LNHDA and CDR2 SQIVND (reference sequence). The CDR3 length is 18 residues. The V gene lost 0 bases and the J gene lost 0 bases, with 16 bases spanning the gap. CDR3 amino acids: CASSIDRVGSGSTDTQYF. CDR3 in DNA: TGTGCCAGTAGTATAGATAGAGTCGGTAGCGGCAGCACAGATACGCAGTATTTT.

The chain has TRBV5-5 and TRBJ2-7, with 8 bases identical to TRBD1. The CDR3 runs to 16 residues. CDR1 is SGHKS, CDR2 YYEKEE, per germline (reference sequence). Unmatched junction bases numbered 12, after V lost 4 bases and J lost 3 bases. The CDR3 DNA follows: TGTGCCAGCAGCCGTCCGACACAGGGGGACCTCTACGAGCAGTACTTC. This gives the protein CASSRPTQGDLYEQYF.

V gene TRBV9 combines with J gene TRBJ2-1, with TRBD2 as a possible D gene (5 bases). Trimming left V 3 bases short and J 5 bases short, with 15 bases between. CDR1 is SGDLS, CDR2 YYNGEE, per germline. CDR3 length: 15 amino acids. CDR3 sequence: CASSASGRPNNEQFF. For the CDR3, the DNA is TGTGCCAGCAGCGCGAGCGGCCGGCCAAACAATGAGCAGTTCTTC.

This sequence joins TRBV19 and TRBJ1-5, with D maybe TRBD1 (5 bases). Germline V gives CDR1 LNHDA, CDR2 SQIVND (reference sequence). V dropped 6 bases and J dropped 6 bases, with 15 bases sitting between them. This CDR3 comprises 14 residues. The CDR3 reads CASSVLQGGQPQHF. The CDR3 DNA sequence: TGTGCCAGTAGCGTTTTGCAGGGTGGTCAGCCCCAGCATTTT.

Written as DNA, the CDR3 is TGTGCCTGGAGTCGGGCCGGGGTAGGAAAACTGTTTTTT. It specifies CAWSRAGVGKLFF. The V gene is TRBV30, the J gene TRBJ1-4; the D is unclear. The germline CDR1 and CDR2 sequences are GTSNPN and SVGIG (reference sequence). The CDR3 runs 13 residues. Trimming stripped 2 bases from V and 10 bases from J, with 14 bases between.

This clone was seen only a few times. CDR3 coding DNA: TGTGCCAGCTCACTCGGTCGGGGGACTCTCTTTGGAAACACCATATATTTT. As protein: CASSLGRGTLFGNTIYF. The chain joins TRBV18 to TRBJ1-3; tentative D call: TRBD1 (5 bases). The CDR3 sequence is 17 residues long. Per germline, CDR1 KGHSH and CDR2 LQKENI. Trimming removed 4 bases from V and 3 bases from J, with 19 bases in between.